This TCR beta chain was identified in a study of OX40 agonist ivuxolimab in advanced cancers. Describing the broader study: Ivuxolimab was a fully human IgG2 agonistic monoclonal antibody targeting the costimulatory receptor OX40 (CD134). In the dose-escalation cohort, around four fifths of patients were male, and the mean age was approximately 60 years, with a range of 23 to 79. Prior anti-PD-1, anti-PD-L1 or anti-CTLA-4 therapy was permitted, and 40% to 50% of dose-escalation patients had received checkpoint inhibitors. The purpose of peripheral TCRbeta sequencing was to test whether ivuxolimab changed TCR sequence diversity and led to clonal T-cell expansion. Partial responses occurred in three dose-escalation patients: two with cutaneous melanoma and one with hepatocellular carcinoma. Intravenous ivuxolimab was administered to patients every 2 weeks at six dose levels: 0.01, 0.1, 0.3, 1.5, 3 and 10 mg/kg. The monotherapy dose-escalation portion (N ≈ 52 patients) of the phase I ivuxolimab trial is reported in the paper. Among the approximately 54 dose-escalation patients, about 20 had hepatocellular carcinoma, some 15 melanoma, 9 renal cell carcinoma and 9 head and neck cancer.

The full study reports these points: In the 0.1-3.0 mg/kg groups, partial responders had among the lowest normalized peripheral clonal expansion, particularly in CD8+ T cells. Low levels of normalized T-cell clonal expansion were also seen in some patients who did not respond. On average, CD8+ T cells showed more expanded clones than CD4+ T cells after ivuxolimab. Clonal expansion of both CD4+ and CD8+ blood T cells was observed from baseline to week 6 at doses 0.1 to 3.0 mg/kg. Antigen specificity was not determined for the clonally expanded peripheral T cells.

For this clone: The antigen this receptor binds is unknown. The record has no base qualities; no much larger clone is one base away.

The germline V gene specifies SGDLS as CDR1 and YYNGEE as CDR2. Trimming accounts for 3 bases at V and 3 bases at J, while the number of junction bases matched to no gene is 3. Inclusive of the bounding cysteine and phenylalanine, the CDR3 is 15 residues long. This entry keeps only the CDR3 DNA: 45 bases, framed from base 1. Patients with a history of autoimmune disease or receiving systemic immunosuppression were excluded from the trial. Peripheral blood for TCR sequencing was collected from all dose cohorts at baseline, on cycle 4 day 1, and on cycle 7 day 1. Samples were obtained from an open-label, multicenter, first-in-human phase I dose-escalation trial of ivuxolimab. Adults with locally advanced or metastatic melanoma, renal cell carcinoma, hepatocellular carcinoma or head and neck squamous cell carcinoma were enrolled in the trial. Before TCR sequencing, CD4+ T cells and CD8+ T cells were sorted from peripheral blood as separate populations.

To sequence the TCRbeta CDR3 region, genomic DNA was isolated from the sorted cells. TCRbeta CDR3 regions were sequenced using the immunoSEQ Assay. In its TCRdb copy, this immuneACCESS table keeps in-frame sequences only and misses some clones. Where compared with another copy, unresolved V genes explain less than half of these, and the others have no known cause. Across this sample there are approximately 75,000 clones, with around 90% seen only once. About 0.4% of the sample comes from the top ten. This chain joins TRBV9 to TRBJ2-3; 11 central nucleotides agree with TRBD2. This clonotype was obtained from an adult with an advanced solid tumor such as melanoma, head and neck, liver or kidney cancer. The sequences come from CD4+ or CD8+ T cells sorted from blood, collected in a trial of the OX40 agonist ivuxolimab. The DNA reads TGTGCCAGCAGCGCCTTAGCGGGGGGGACAGATACGCAGTATTTT. Protein translation: CASSALAGGTDTQYF. Where the CDR3 stops, the reference TRBV9 and TRBJ2-3 genes take over; the full variable domain is DSGVTQTPKHLITATGQRVTLRCSPRSGDLSVYWYQQSLDQGLQFLIQYYNGEERAKGNILERFSAQQFPDLHSELNLSSLELGDSALYFCASSALAGGTDTQYFGPGTRLTVL.